These 24 T cell receptor beta chains share one sample of origin, sequenced in a study of Ad26.COV2.S vaccination and SARS-CoV-2 variants listed by TCRdb under 2021. Libraries were built with the immunoSEQ multiplex PCR assay. Drawn from immuneACCESS, this table holds only the in-frame rearrangements with V and J called that TCRdb kept. Clones are partly lost; checked studies trace under half to an unresolved V gene and leave the rest unexplained. The sample contains 45,000 or so clones, around 83% of them found a single time. The biggest ten clones account for around half of the sample. Sample time point, as interpreted from the label and publication: individuals recovered from natural SARS-CoV-2 infection. The sequenced sample was peripheral blood, obtained after recovery from COVID-19. These receptors were taken from a human donor who had recovered from COVID-19.

CDR3 sequence: CASSLTQSEAFF. In DNA, the CDR3 is TGCGCCAGCAGCTTGACCCAGTCTGAAGCTTTCTTT. The chain uses TRBV5-1 and TRBJ1-1; D is ambiguous. The CDR3 spans 12 residues. Trimming shortened V by 1 base and J by 6 bases, and 7 bases separated the two germline ends. Germline lookup yields CDR1 SGHRS and CDR2 YFSETQ. Looking up the rest from reference TRBV5-1 and TRBJ1-1 gives the full variable domain: KAGVTQTPRYLIKTRGQQVTLSCSPISGHRSVSWYQQTPGQGLQFLFEYFSETQRNKGNFPGRFSGRQFSNSRSEMNVSTLELGDSALYLCASSLTQSEAFFGQGTRLTVV.

The chain employs TRBV5-1 and TRBJ2-1; 12 bases are shared with TRBD2. The CDR3 is made up of 16 amino acids. J gave up 2 bases and V 3 bases, and 3 bases lay outside the gene matches. The germline gives CDR1 SGHRS, CDR2 YFSETQ. CDR3: CASSSTSGSAYNEQFF. In DNA form, the CDR3 reads TGCGCCAGCAGCTCGACTAGCGGGAGTGCCTACAATGAGCAGTTCTTC.

The chain uses TRBV11-2 and TRBJ2-2; unclear D gene. Germline values: CDR1 SGHAT, CDR2 FQNNGV. Trimming stripped 2 bases from V and 1 base from J, with 14 bases between. This CDR3 has 17 residues. For the CDR3, the DNA is TGTGCCAGCAGCTTACCCTCTTCCCTAGTGAACACCGGGGAGCTGTTTTTT. Translating it yields CASSLPSSLVNTGELFF.

This chain uses TRBV10-3 with TRBJ1-6; 7 bases map to TRBD1. Looked up from germline, CDR1 is ENHRY and CDR2 is SYGVKD. This CDR3 comprises 13 residues. With V trimmed by 10 bases and J by 7 bases, 7 bases remained unmatched. CDR3 nucleotides: TGTGCCACCACAGGGGAAAGGAATTCACCCCTCCACTTT. It encodes CATTGERNSPLHF.

V is TRBV5-1 and J is TRBJ2-5; 7 nucleotides align to TRBD2. Germline V gene lookup returns CDR1 SGHRS and CDR2 YFSETQ. This CDR3 region has 15 residues. J was trimmed by 5 bases and V by 2 bases; bases with no gene match: 9. The CDR3 reads CASSFNAGVAETQYF. CDR3 coding DNA: TGCGCCAGCAGCTTTAACGCGGGAGTAGCTGAGACCCAGTACTTC.

This clone counts as medium-sized (0.01 to 0.1%). This chain connects TRBV10-1 to TRBJ1-5; D gene ambiguous. CDR1 is WNHNN and CDR2 is SYGVQD in the germline V gene (reference sequence). CDR3 size: 15 residues. Trimming removed 0 bases from V and 4 bases from J, with 10 bases in between. The CDR3 protein is CASSESEGLNQPQHF. The DNA of the CDR3 is TGCGCCAGCAGTGAGTCGGAGGGCCTGAATCAGCCCCAGCATTTT.

The chain recombines TRBV7-3 with TRBJ1-5; D is uncertain. Trimming stripped 0 bases from V and 1 base from J, with 7 bases between. The V gene's germline CDR1 is SGHTA and CDR2 FQGTGA. The CDR3 contains 15 residues. Here the CDR3 reads CASSLTPVSNQPQHF. CDR3 bases: TGTGCCAGCAGCTTAACGCCAGTAAGCAATCAGCCCCAGCATTTT. Full variable domain (outside the CDR3, taken from reference TRBV7-3 and TRBJ1-5): GAGVSQTPSNKVTEKGKYVELRCDPISGHTALYWYRQSLGQGPEFLIYFQGTGAADDSGLPNDRFFAVRPEGSVSTLKIQRTERGDSAVYLCASSLTPVSNQPQHFGDGTRLSIL.

The rearrangement links TRBV30 to TRBJ2-1; TRBD2 aligns across 13 bases. The germline CDR1 and CDR2 sequences are GTSNPN and SVGIG (reference sequence). This CDR3 has 16 amino acids. Trimming took 0 bases from V and 3 from J; bases not matched to a gene: 2. CDR3 sequence (DNA): TGTGCCTGGAGTGTAGGGACTAGCGGGGTCTACAATGAGCAGTTCTTC. This sequence encodes CAWSVGTSGVYNEQFF.

The CDR3 region has the DNA TGTGCCAGCAGGGAGACCTTAGACACTGAAGCTTTCTTT. Its protein is CASRETLDTEAFF. The chain links TRBV6-5 to TRBJ1-1; D is unclear. This CDR3 region has 13 residues. Trimming took off 6 bases at V and 3 bases at J, with 11 bases between the two ends. The germline gives CDR1 MNHEY, CDR2 SVGAGI.

The chain links TRBV18 to TRBJ1-4, with TRBD1 matching over 8 bases. The germline V gene encodes CDR1 KGHSH and CDR2 LQKENI. V was clipped by 3 bases and J by 8 bases; unmatched bases: 2. The CDR3 runs to 13 residues. CDR3 amino acids: CASSPNRGEKLFF. The CDR3 nucleotides are TGTGCCAGCTCACCGAACAGGGGGGAAAAACTGTTTTTT.

The chain joins TRBV18 to TRBJ1-6; the D gene is possibly TRBD1 (5 bases). Trimming removed 3 bases at V and 8 bases at J, with 14 bases between. This CDR3 region has 15 residues. Germline assignment: CDR1 KGHSH and CDR2 LQKENI. CDR3 nucleotide sequence: TGTGCCAGCTCACCTATTGGGGCCGGGGATTCACCCCTCCACTTT. Protein: CASSPIGAGDSPLHF.

This clone was seen more than once but under ten times. The gene calls are TRBV27 and TRBJ1-6; the D gene is possibly TRBD1 (5 bases). Trimming cost V 2 bases and J 0 bases, with 11 bases left between them. CDR1 is MNHEY, CDR2 SMNVEV, per germline (reference sequence). The CDR3 runs to 17 residues. For the CDR3, the DNA is TGTGCCAGCAGTTTAGGGGCCGGGTTCTCCTATAATTCACCCCTCCACTTT. It is translated as CASSLGAGFSYNSPLHF.

This clone has just a few counts. The V gene is TRBV18, the J gene TRBJ1-1; D gene uncertain. This CDR3 has 13 residues. V shed 2 bases and J shed 4 bases, with 8 bases lying between them. In germline, CDR1 is KGHSH, CDR2 LQKENI. CDR3: CASSPERRTEAFF. As DNA, the CDR3 is TGTGCCAGCTCACCAGAACGTCGCACTGAAGCTTTCTTT.

The chain combines TRBV6-5 with TRBJ2-3; D might be TRBD1 (6 bases). The CDR3 spans 13 residues. V shed 3 bases and J shed 3 bases, with 7 bases lying between them. Germline V gene sequence: CDR1 MNHEY, CDR2 SVGAGI. The CDR3 DNA is TGTGCCAGCAGTTATACAGGGACAGATACGCAGTATTTT. Its translation: CASSYTGTDTQYF.

The V call is TRBV5-1, the J call TRBJ1-5; D unresolved. V shed 4 bases and J shed 8 bases, with 13 bases lying between them. The germline CDR1 and CDR2 sequences are SGHRS and YFSETQ. The CDR3 sequence is 13 residues long. CDR3 amino acids: CASSPTGKEPQHF. CDR3 in DNA: TGCGCCAGCAGCCCCACGGGGAAGGAGCCCCAGCATTTT. The whole variable domain, remainder taken from reference TRBV5-1 and TRBJ1-5, is KAGVTQTPRYLIKTRGQQVTLSCSPISGHRSVSWYQQTPGQGLQFLFEYFSETQRNKGNFPGRFSGRQFSNSRSEMNVSTLELGDSALYLCASSPTGKEPQHFGDGTRLSIL.

This clone was found a few times. The chain employs TRBV6-5 and TRBJ1-2; no clear D gene. Germline lookup yields CDR1 MNHEY and CDR2 SVGAGI. The CDR3 length is 13 residues. V lost 2 bases and J 2 bases, leaving 6 bases between the germline ends. Here the CDR3 DNA reads TGTGCCAGCAGTTACCGGACGAACTATGGCTACACCTTC. This gives the protein CASSYRTNYGYTF.

This sequence joins TRBV30 and TRBJ2-2; TRBD1 agrees at 10 bases. V shed 0 bases, J shed 5 bases, and the junction held 6 bases outside the gene matches. This CDR3 has 16 residues. Germline CDR1 is GTSNPN and CDR2 is SVGIG (reference sequence). Here the CDR3 reads CAWSVRVDRGTGELFF. In DNA, the CDR3 is TGTGCCTGGAGTGTACGGGTGGACAGGGGGACCGGGGAGCTGTTTTTT.

The V and J genes are TRBV5-1 and TRBJ1-1; a possible D gene is TRBD1 (5 bases). V was cut by 0 bases and J by 1 base, with 10 bases left in between. Germline V CDR1 and CDR2: SGHRS, YFSETQ. The CDR3 covers 15 residues. Here the CDR3 DNA reads TGCGCCAGCAGCTTGGCCGTGGGGGGGAACACTGAAGCTTTCTTT. Protein: CASSLAVGGNTEAFF.

V and J are TRBV19 and TRBJ2-3; D possibly uses TRBD1 or TRBD2 (5 bases each). The CDR3 covers 14 residues. V lost 4 bases and J lost 6, with 14 bases in between. From germline, CDR1 is LNHDA and CDR2 SQIVND (reference sequence). Here the CDR3 reads CASSTGPGRDTQYF. Written as DNA, the CDR3 is TGTGCCAGTAGTACGGGACCTGGAAGGGATACGCAGTATTTT. Variable domain in full (rest from reference TRBV19 and TRBJ2-3): DGGITQSPKYLFRKEGQNVTLSCEQNLNHDAMYWYRQDPGQGLRLIYYSQIVNDFQKGDIAEGYSVSREKKESFPLTVTSAQKNPTAFYLCASSTGPGRDTQYFGPGTRLTVL.

The CDR3 is CASALWTSGTGTQYF. CDR3 nucleotides: TGTGCTAGTGCCCTCTGGACTAGCGGGACTGGGACGCAGTATTTT. This rearrangement joins TRBV12-5 to TRBJ2-3, with 12 bases that match TRBD2. There are 15 residues in the CDR3. Trimming removed 7 bases from V and 9 bases from J; junction bases left unmatched: 11. CDR1 and CDR2 from the germline V gene are LGHNT and FRNRAP.

This sequence joins TRBV7-9 and TRBJ2-1; D is ambiguous. The V gene lost 10 bases and the J gene lost 6 bases, with 16 bases spanning the gap. Germline CDR1 and CDR2: SEHNR and FQNEAQ (reference sequence). The CDR3 covers 13 residues. The CDR3 here is CATRVGPGNEQFF. CDR3 sequence (DNA): TGTGCCACCAGAGTGGGTCCCGGCAATGAGCAGTTCTTC.

For the CDR3, the DNA is TGTGCCAGCGTAGGAATTAGACAGGGGAATCGGAACACTGAAGCTTTCTTT. Amino acids: CASVGIRQGNRNTEAFF. J is TRBJ1-1 and V is TRBV25-1; 8 bases line up with TRBD1. CDR1 and CDR2 (germline): MGHDK, SYGVNS. Trimming removed 8 bases from V and 1 base from J; junction bases left unmatched: 15. CDR3 length equals 17 residues. The variable domain in full, with the rest retrieved from reference TRBV25-1 and TRBJ1-1, is EADIYQTPRYLVIGTGKKITLECSQTMGHDKMYWYQQDPGMELHLIHYSYGVNSTEKGDLSSESTVSRIRTEHFPLTLESARPSHTSQYLCASVGIRQGNRNTEAFFGQGTRLTVV.

This chain joins TRBV5-1 and TRBJ2-3, with 10 bases that match TRBD2. Trimming took 4 bases from V and 2 from J; bases not matched to a gene: 4. This CDR3 comprises 15 residues. Germline CDR1 SGHRS, CDR2 YFSETQ. The CDR3 DNA reads as TGCGCCAGCAGCCCCGGACTAGCGGACACAGATACGCAGTATTTT. Amino acid sequence: CASSPGLADTDTQYF. The whole variable domain, remainder taken from reference TRBV5-1 and TRBJ2-3, is KAGVTQTPRYLIKTRGQQVTLSCSPISGHRSVSWYQQTPGQGLQFLFEYFSETQRNKGNFPGRFSGRQFSNSRSEMNVSTLELGDSALYLCASSPGLADTDTQYFGPGTRLTVL.

CDR3 region: CASGLRDGDLNYGYTF. In DNA, the CDR3 is TGTGCTAGTGGTCTTAGGGACGGGGACCTCAACTATGGCTACACCTTC. The V call is TRBV12-5, the J call TRBJ1-2; weak D call: TRBD1 (5 bases). Trimming removed 5 bases at V and 2 bases at J, with 18 bases between. Germline V gene data show CDR1 as LGHNT and CDR2 as FRNRAP. This CDR3 comprises 16 residues.